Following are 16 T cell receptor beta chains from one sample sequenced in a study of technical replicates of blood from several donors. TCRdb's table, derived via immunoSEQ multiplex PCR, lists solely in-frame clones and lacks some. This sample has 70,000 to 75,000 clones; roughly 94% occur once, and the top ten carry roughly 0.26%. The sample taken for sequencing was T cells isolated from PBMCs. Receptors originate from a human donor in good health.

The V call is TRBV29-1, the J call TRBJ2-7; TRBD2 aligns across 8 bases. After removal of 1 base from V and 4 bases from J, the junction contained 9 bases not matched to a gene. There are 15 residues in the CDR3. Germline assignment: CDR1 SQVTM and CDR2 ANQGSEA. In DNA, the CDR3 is TGCAGCGTTGAAGTAGTCGAGCGGGAGCCTTACGAGCAGTACTTC. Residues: CSVEVVEREPYEQYF.

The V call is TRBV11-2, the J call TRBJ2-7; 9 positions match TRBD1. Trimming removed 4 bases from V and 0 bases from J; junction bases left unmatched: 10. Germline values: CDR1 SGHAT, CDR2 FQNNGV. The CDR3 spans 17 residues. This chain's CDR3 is CASSSPIRQGVSYEQYF. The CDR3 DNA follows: TGTGCCAGCAGCTCCCCCATTCGACAGGGGGTCTCCTACGAGCAGTACTTC.

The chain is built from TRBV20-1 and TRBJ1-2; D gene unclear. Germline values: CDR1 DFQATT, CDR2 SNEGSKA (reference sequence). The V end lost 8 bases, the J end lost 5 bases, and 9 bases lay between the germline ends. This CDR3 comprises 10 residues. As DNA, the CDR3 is TGCAGTAGCCCGTCTTATGGCTACACCTTC. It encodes CSSPSYGYTF.

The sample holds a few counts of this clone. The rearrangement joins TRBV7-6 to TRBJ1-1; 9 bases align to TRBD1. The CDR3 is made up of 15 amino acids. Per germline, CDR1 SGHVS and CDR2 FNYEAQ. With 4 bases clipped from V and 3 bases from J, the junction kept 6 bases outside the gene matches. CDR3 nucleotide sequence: TGTGCCAGCAGCTCCTTCGACAGGGGGGACACTGAAGCTTTCTTT. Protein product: CASSSFDRGDTEAFF.

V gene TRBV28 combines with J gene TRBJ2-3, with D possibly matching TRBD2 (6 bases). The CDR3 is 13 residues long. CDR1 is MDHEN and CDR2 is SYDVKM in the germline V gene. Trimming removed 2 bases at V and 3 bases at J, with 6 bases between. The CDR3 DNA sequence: TGTGCCAGCAGTTTAGGGGGGACAGATACGCAGTATTTT. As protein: CASSLGGTDTQYF.

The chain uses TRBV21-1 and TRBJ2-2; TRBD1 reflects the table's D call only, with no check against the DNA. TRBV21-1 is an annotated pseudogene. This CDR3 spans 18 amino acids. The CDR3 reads CASRFARTWTGNTGELFF. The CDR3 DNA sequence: TGTGCCAGCAGGTTTGCCCGCACCTGGACAGGGAACACCGGGGAGCTGTTTTTT.

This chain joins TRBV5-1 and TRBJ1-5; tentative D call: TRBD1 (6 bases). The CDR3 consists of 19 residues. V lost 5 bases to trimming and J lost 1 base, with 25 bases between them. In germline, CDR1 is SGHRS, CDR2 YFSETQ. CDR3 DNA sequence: TGCGCCAGCAGAGGGGCAGTAGGGGGTATGAGGGGGAGCAATCAGCCCCAGCATTTT. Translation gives CASRGAVGGMRGSNQPQHF.

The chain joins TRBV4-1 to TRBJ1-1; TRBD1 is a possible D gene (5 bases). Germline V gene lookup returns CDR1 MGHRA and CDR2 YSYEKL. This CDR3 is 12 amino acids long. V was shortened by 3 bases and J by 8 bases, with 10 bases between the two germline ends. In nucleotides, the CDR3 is TGCGCCAGCAGCCATGGGACTTCCGAAGCTTTCTTT. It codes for CASSHGTSEAFF.

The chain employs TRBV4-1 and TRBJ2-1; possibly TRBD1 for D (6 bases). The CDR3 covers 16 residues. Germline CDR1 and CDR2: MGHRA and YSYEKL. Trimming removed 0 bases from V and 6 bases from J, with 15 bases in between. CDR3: CASSQEAQGLLNEQFF. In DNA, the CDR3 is TGCGCCAGCAGCCAAGAGGCACAGGGCCTTCTCAATGAGCAGTTCTTC.

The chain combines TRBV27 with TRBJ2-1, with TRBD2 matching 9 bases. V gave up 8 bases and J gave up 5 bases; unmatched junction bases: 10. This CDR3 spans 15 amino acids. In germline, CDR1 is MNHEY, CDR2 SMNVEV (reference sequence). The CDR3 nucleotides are TGTGCCAGCCCCATTTCGCCTAGCGGGAACAATGAGCAGTTCTTC. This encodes CASPISPSGNNEQFF.

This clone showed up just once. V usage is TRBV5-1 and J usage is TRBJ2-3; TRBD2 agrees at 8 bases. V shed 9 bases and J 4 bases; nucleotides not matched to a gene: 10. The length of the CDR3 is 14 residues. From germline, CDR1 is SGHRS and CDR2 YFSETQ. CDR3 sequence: CATNDGGAADTQYF. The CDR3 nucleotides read TGCGCCACCAATGACGGGGGGGCAGCAGATACGCAGTATTTT.

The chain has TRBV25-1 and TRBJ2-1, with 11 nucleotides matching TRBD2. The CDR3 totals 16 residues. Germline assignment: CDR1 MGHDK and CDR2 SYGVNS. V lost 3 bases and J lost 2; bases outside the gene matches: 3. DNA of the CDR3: TGTGCCAGCAGTGAGCCGGGACTAGCGGCCTACAATGAGCAGTTCTTC. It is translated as CASSEPGLAAYNEQFF.

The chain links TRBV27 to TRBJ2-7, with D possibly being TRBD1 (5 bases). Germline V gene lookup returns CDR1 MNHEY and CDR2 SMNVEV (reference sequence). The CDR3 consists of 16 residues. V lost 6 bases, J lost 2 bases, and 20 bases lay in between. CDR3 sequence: CASSSRISDRPYEQYF. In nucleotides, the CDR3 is TGTGCCAGCAGCTCCAGAATCAGCGACAGACCCTACGAGCAGTACTTC.

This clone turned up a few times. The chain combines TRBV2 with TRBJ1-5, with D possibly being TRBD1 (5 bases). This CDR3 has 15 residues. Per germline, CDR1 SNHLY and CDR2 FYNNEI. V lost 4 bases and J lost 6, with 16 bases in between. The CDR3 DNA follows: TGTGCCAGCAGTGGCGGGACCGCGGGTAGTCAGCCCCAGCATTTT. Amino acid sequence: CASSGGTAGSQPQHF.

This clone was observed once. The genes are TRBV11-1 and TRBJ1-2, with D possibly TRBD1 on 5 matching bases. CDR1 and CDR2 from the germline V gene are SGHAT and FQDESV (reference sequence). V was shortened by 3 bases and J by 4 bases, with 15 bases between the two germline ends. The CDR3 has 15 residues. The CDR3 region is CASSFTPGPPYGYTF. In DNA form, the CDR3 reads TGTGCCAGCAGCTTTACCCCAGGGCCCCCCTATGGCTACACCTTC.

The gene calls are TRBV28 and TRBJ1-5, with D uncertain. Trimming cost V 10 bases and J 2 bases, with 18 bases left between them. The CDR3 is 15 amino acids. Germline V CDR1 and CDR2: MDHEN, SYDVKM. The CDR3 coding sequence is TGTGCCACTTTTACCAAGGCGGGCGGCAATCAGCCCCAGCATTTT. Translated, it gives CATFTKAGGNQPQHF.